The rows below give T cell receptor beta chains drawn from one sample of a study of early T cells in non-severe SARS-CoV-2 infection. TCRdb reprocessed the 5' RACE reads with MiXCR, giving one entry per CDR3 protein. The sample has 30,000 to 35,000 distinct CDR3 sequences; more than 4% are singletons. The sample consisted of whole blood. The receptors originated from an adult who was a healthcare worker with PCR-confirmed SARS-CoV-2 infection or an uninfected control (not recorded which). Both conserved end residues are part of each CDR3. D genes are given only for firm matches. Clone size is not always given. Where it is, it says once, few, many or a class for expanded clones.

V gene,J gene,D gene,clone size,CDR3 DNA,CDR3 protein
TRBV4-2,TRBJ2-5,TRBD2,many,TGTGCCAGCAGCCAAGGACTAGCGGGGGCAGAGACCCAGTACTTC,CASSQGLAGAETQYF
TRBV9,TRBJ2-5,NA,NA,TGTGCCAGCAGCGCAAGGGGGGAGACCCAGTACTTC,CASSARGETQYF
TRBV18,TRBJ2-1,TRBD2,many,TGTGCCAGCTCACCGATGACTAGCGGGGGTTACAATGAGCAGTTCTTC,CASSPMTSGGYNEQFF
TRBV7-6,TRBJ2-1,NA,many,TGTGCCAGCAGCTTAGCGGGCGGGGAATCGGATGAGCAGTTCTTC,CASSLAGGESDEQFF
TRBV20-1,TRBJ1-5,NA,many,TGCAGTGCTGGAAACCCGAACAATCAGCCCCAGCATTTT,CSAGNPNNQPQHF
TRBV12-3/TRBV12-4,TRBJ1-1,NA,many,TGTGCCAGCAGGTGGGTGAACACTGAAGCTTTCTTT,CASRWVNTEAFF
TRBV12-3/TRBV12-4,TRBJ2-1,NA,many,TGTGCCAGCAGTTTAGGGCGCGGGGAGCAGTTCTTC,CASSLGRGEQFF
TRBV20-1,TRBJ2-7,NA,many,TGCAGTGCTAGAGCGCAGGCGCATTCCTACGAGCAGTACTTC,CSARAQAHSYEQYF
TRBV20-1,TRBJ2-5,TRBD1,many,TGCAGTGCTAGAGGGTCACAGGGGGCAGGAGAGACCCAGTACTTC,CSARGSQGAGETQYF
TRBV4-1,TRBJ2-7,NA,NA,TGCGCCAGCAGCCAGGGTGACAGATCCTCCTACGAGCGGTACTTC,CASSQGDRSSYERYF
TRBV12-3/TRBV12-4,TRBJ2-1,NA,few,TGTGCCAGCCCACCTACTAGCTCGGGCTTTGGTGAGCAGTTCTTC,CASPPTSSGFGEQFF
TRBV6-1,TRBJ1-1,NA,many,TGTGCCAGCAGTGAAGGACAGGCGAATACTGAAGCTTTCTTT,CASSEGQANTEAFF
TRBV6-4,TRBJ1-1,NA,many,TGTGCCAGATCCTCAGACACGAACACTGAAGCTTTCTTT,CARSSDTNTEAFF
TRBV29-1,TRBJ2-3,TRBD2,many,TGCAGCGTTTCGGGGACTAGCGGGGACACAGATACGCAGTATTTT,CSVSGTSGDTDTQYF
TRBV11-2,TRBJ2-1,NA,many,TGTGCCAGCAGCTCACGTTACCTGGGATACAATGAGCAGTTCTTC,CASSSRYLGYNEQFF
TRBV6-5,TRBJ1-1,NA,many,TGTGCCAGTTGGACGGTGAACACTGAAGCTTTCTTT,CASWTVNTEAFF
TRBV10-3,TRBJ2-3,NA,many,TGTGCCATCGCGGTGGGGACAGATACGCAGTATTTT,CAIAVGTDTQYF
TRBV7-8,TRBJ2-7,NA,many,TGTGCCAGCAGACAACAGGGGGGGCTCTACGAGCAGTACTTC,CASRQQGGLYEQYF
TRBV27,TRBJ2-7,TRBD2,many,TGTGCCAGCAGTTTCGAGGCGGGAGGGTTCCACGAGCAGTACTTC,CASSFEAGGFHEQYF
TRBV5-1,TRBJ2-1,TRBD2,many,TGCGCCAGCAGCTTGGAACTGCGGGGGGCCGGCTCCTCAAAGCAGTTCTTC,CASSLELRGAGSSKQFF
TRBV12-3/TRBV12-4,TRBJ1-5,NA,few,TGTGCCAGCGGGGCACAGGGACTCAATCAGCCCCAGCATTTT,CASGAQGLNQPQHF
TRBV6-1,TRBJ2-3,NA,NA,TGTGCCAGCCGCCGGGGGCAGGGCACAGATACGCAGTATTTT,CASRRGQGTDTQYF
TRBV4-1,TRBJ2-5,TRBD2,many,TGCGCCAGCAGCCAAGATATAGCGGGGGGGCTAGAGACCCAGTACTTC,CASSQDIAGGLETQYF
TRBV12-3/TRBV12-4,TRBJ1-1,NA,many,TGTGCCAGCAGTTTCCGGGGAATGAACACTGAAGCTTTCTTT,CASSFRGMNTEAFF
TRBV2,TRBJ2-1,TRBD2,many,TGTGCCAGCAGTGAGGGGACTAGCGGACGGGGGCAGTTCTTC,CASSEGTSGRGQFF
TRBV20-1,TRBJ2-7,NA,many,TGCAGTGCTAGGGGCCCGGGTCTCATAGGGTTAGGCTACGAGCAGTACTTC,CSARGPGLIGLGYEQYF
TRBV20-1,TRBJ2-1,NA,many,TGCAGTGCTAACTCCGTAGCGCAACAGAACAATGAGCAGTTCTTC,CSANSVAQQNNEQFF
TRBV10-3,TRBJ2-1,TRBD2,many,TGTGCCATCAGGGGGTCTAGCGGGGGCTACAATGAGCAGTTCTTC,CAIRGSSGGYNEQFF
TRBV5-5,TRBJ2-6,TRBD2,many,TGTGCCAGCAGCTTGAGCGGGAGGAGCTCTGGGGCCAACGTCCTGACTTTC,CASSLSGRSSGANVLTF
TRBV20-1,TRBJ2-1,TRBD2,many,TGCAGTGCTTTCCGGACTAGCGGGAGGAACAATGAGCAGTTCTTC,CSAFRTSGRNNEQFF
TRBV20-1,TRBJ1-6,NA,many,TGCAGTGCAACCCGTAGAACCTATAATTCACCCCTCCACTTT,CSATRRTYNSPLHF
TRBV7-3,TRBJ2-1,NA,many,TGTGCCAGCAGCTCCTCCCCGACCGCCTACAATGAGCAGTTCTTC,CASSSSPTAYNEQFF
TRBV4-3,TRBJ2-2,TRBD2,few,TGCGCCAGCAGCCAAGATGGACTAGCGGGGGGCACCGGGGAGCTGTTTTTT,CASSQDGLAGGTGELFF
TRBV18,TRBJ2-7,TRBD1,many,TGTGCCAGCTCACCAGCGGGACAGGGGCTTTCCTACGAGCAGTACTTC,CASSPAGQGLSYEQYF
TRBV25-1,TRBJ1-2,NA,many,TGTGCCACCGCTTTGGGGGGCGCAAGTGGCTACACCTTC,CATALGGASGYTF
TRBV20-1,TRBJ1-3,NA,many,TGCAGTGCTACCTACAGTACTGGAAACACCATATATTTT,CSATYSTGNTIYF
TRBV6-1,TRBJ2-2,TRBD1,many,TGTGCCATTACAACCACAGGGGCCGTCGGGGAGCTGTTTTTT,CAITTTGAVGELFF
TRBV7-2,TRBJ2-3,NA,many,TGTGCCAGCAGCTTTGGACAGTACACAGATACGCAGTATTTT,CASSFGQYTDTQYF